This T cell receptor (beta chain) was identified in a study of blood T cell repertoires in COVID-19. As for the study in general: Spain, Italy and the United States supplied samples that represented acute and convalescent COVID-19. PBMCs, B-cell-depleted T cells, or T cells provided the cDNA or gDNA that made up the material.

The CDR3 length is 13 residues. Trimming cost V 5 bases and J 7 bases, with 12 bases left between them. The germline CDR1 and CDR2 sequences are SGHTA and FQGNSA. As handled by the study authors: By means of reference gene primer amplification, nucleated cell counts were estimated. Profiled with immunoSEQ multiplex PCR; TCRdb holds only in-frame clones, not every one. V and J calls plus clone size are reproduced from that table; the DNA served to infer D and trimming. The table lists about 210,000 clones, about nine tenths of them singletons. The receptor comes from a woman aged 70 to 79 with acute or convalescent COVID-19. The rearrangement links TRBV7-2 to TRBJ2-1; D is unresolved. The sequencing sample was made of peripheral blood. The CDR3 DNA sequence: TGTGCCAGCAGCGCCCAAATGAGGAATGAGCAGTTCTTC. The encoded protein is CASSAQMRNEQFF.